The next 10 T cell receptor beta chains were all read from a single sample in a study of blood T cell repertoires in COVID-19. Profiled with immunoSEQ multiplex PCR; TCRdb holds only in-frame clones, not every one. The sample has 55,000 to 70,000 clones, about 81% seen once. The sequenced sample consisted of peripheral blood. These receptors all come from a man at least 80 years old with acute or convalescent COVID-19.

This clone was observed once. V and J are TRBV19 and TRBJ1-2, with D maybe TRBD1 (6 bases). The CDR3 extends over 15 amino acids. The germline gives CDR1 LNHDA, CDR2 SQIVND (reference sequence). V was pared by 5 bases and J by 2 bases, with 15 bases between. The CDR3 DNA reads as TGTGCCAGTAGTGCCCCCTCAGGGGCCAACTATGGCTACACCTTC. Residues: CASSAPSGANYGYTF.

This chain connects TRBV18 to TRBJ2-2, with 8 bases lining up with TRBD1. This CDR3 has 15 residues. V shed 6 bases and J 0 bases; nucleotides not matched to a gene: 3. The germline V gene encodes CDR1 KGHSH and CDR2 LQKENI. This CDR3 is CASSSDRANTGELFF. CDR3 nucleotides: TGTGCCAGCTCCTCGGACAGGGCGAACACCGGGGAGCTGTTTTTT.

J is TRBJ1-1 and V is TRBV7-9, with D unclear. Germline lookup yields CDR1 SEHNR and CDR2 FQNEAQ (reference sequence). With 4 bases removed from V and 0 bases from J, the gap between germline ends came to 6 bases. The CDR3 length is 13 residues. DNA of the CDR3: TGTGCCAGCAGCTCACTAATGAACACTGAAGCTTTCTTT. Its protein product is CASSSLMNTEAFF.

The chain's CDR3 is CASSLYGTSGFEETQYF. The CDR3 DNA reads as TGTGCCAGCAGCCTCTATGGGACTAGCGGATTCGAAGAGACCCAGTACTTC. This chain uses TRBV3-1 (or the pseudogene TRBV3-2) with TRBJ2-5; 11 nucleotides line up with TRBD2. Germline V gene lookup returns CDR1 LGHDT and CDR2 YNNKEL (reference sequence). The CDR3 sequence is 17 residues long. The V gene end was trimmed by 4 bases and the J gene end by 3 bases; junction bases not matched to a gene: 10.

The chain's CDR3 is CASSISGGWNEQFF. The CDR3 coding sequence is TGTGCCAGCAGCATTAGCGGGGGATGGAATGAGCAGTTCTTC. The chain uses TRBV9 and TRBJ2-1; TRBD2 agrees at 9 bases. CDR1 is SGDLS, CDR2 YYNGEE, per germline. CDR3 length equals 14 residues. The V gene end was trimmed by 4 bases and the J gene end by 7 bases; junction bases not matched to a gene: 6.

This chain uses TRBV9 with TRBJ2-2, with TRBD1 as a possible D gene (6 bases). Germline V CDR1 and CDR2: SGDLS, YYNGEE. The CDR3 spans 17 residues. V was clipped by 3 bases and J by 0 bases, with 15 bases between them. The CDR3 reads CASSGMGDTPNTGELFF. In DNA, the CDR3 is TGTGCCAGCAGCGGGATGGGGGACACCCCGAACACCGGGGAGCTGTTTTTT.

For the CDR3, the DNA is TGCGCCAGCAGCTTGGTACCGGGAGCCACCGGGGAGCTGTTTTTT. Translation: CASSLVPGATGELFF. The V and J genes are TRBV5-1 and TRBJ2-2; possibly TRBD2 for D (6 bases). The CDR3 contains 15 residues. Germline V gene sequence: CDR1 SGHRS, CDR2 YFSETQ. V dropped 0 bases and J dropped 4 bases, with 10 bases sitting between them.

The rearrangement joins TRBV19 to TRBJ2-5; 8 positions agree with TRBD1. V lost 5 bases and J lost 6; bases outside the gene matches: 14. The CDR3 contains 16 residues. Per germline, CDR1 LNHDA and CDR2 SQIVND (reference sequence). CDR3 loop: CASSPPGQGVQKTQYF. The CDR3 region has the DNA TGTGCCAGTAGTCCTCCCGGACAGGGCGTTCAAAAGACCCAGTACTTC.

The chain links TRBV7-9 to TRBJ2-1, with TRBD1 identical over 11 bases. The CDR3 is made up of 15 amino acids. The germline gives CDR1 SEHNR, CDR2 FQNEAQ (reference sequence). J gave up 7 bases and V 3 bases, and 5 bases lay outside the gene matches. The CDR3 DNA sequence: TGTGCCAGCAGCTTCGGACAGGGGGCTTTGAATGAGCAGTTCTTC. It is translated as CASSFGQGALNEQFF.

The V call is TRBV12-3 or TRBV12-4, the J call TRBJ1-3; D possibly corresponds to TRBD1 (6 bases). This CDR3 region has 13 residues. Trimming shortened V by 7 bases and J by 4 bases, and 11 bases separated the two germline ends. For the CDR3, the DNA is TGTGCCAGCAAAACAGGGTTCGGAAACACCATATATTTT. Translation: CASKTGFGNTIYF.